The clone carrying this T cell receptor beta chain appeared a few times. Extraction and reverse transcription of RNA yielded cDNA as the sequencing template. The protocol was immunoSEQ multiplex PCR, while the TCRdb copy is restricted to in-frame clones and leaves out a portion. The sample includes some 110,000 clones, about 61% of them seen just once. Trimming shortened V by 3 bases and J by 3 bases, and 13 bases separated the two germline ends. The CDR3 spans 15 residues. Germline V gene data show CDR1 as SGHDT and CDR2 as YYEEEE. The data stem from a study of CD8+ T cells in alopecia areata. Treatment indicated: oral pan-JAK inhibitor, 5-10 mg twice daily.

The sample in question was CD8+ T cells sorted from blood, obtained at week 4, from a patient treated with tofacitinib. The sequence was collected from a human donor with alopecia areata. The chain links TRBV5-6 to TRBJ2-4; D uncertain. The CDR3 here is CASSWMSFRKNIQYF. The CDR3 region has the DNA TGTGCCAGCAGCTGGATGAGTTTCCGCAAAAACATTCAGTACTTC.